This T cell receptor (beta chain) was identified during a study of neoadjuvant anti-PD-1 for oral cavity cancer (dated by TCRdb to the early 2020s). Regarding the research as a whole: Three to four biweekly doses of nivolumab at 3 mg/kg were mostly administered to patients before curative-intent surgical resection. A fourth nivolumab dose was given around day 43 to patients without progression, and definitive surgical resection was performed in those patients on days 50-56. Patients with complete response, partial response or stable disease by RECIST 1.1 were defined as responders, whereas patients with progression were defined as non-responders. There were 12 to 13 patients in the parent correlative cohort, and the response rate was approximately 36%. What the authors observed across the whole study: After neoadjuvant nivolumab, T cell clonality (Gini index) in PBMCs was significantly higher in non-responders than in responders. Higher pretreatment blood Treg/Th17 ratios correlated with higher pretreatment blood TCRbeta clonality and lower post-treatment tumor TCRbeta clonality. TCR analyses included only a few patients per response group, and the authors called for larger cohorts for validation.

On this clone: Its antigen target is currently unknown. No clone much larger than this one lies a single base away; base qualities are absent.

For deep sequencing, PBMC libraries mostly used about 0.45 ug of input genomic DNA, with six replicates for each sample. The immunoSEQ hsTCRbeta kit was used to prepare TCRbeta libraries, following the manufacturer's instructions. The completed libraries were mixed into a single pool at 3 nM, then sequenced with an Illumina NovaSeq 6000 S4 flow cell. In the paper's pipeline: Raw data preprocessing and quality control were performed with the immunoSEQ Analyzer. The analysis was restricted to productive rearrangements, with each unique CDR3 amino acid sequence defining a clonotype. Repertoire clonality was estimated as the Gini-Simpson index, which was calculated using the R package tcR. Gini indices were compared with Student's t test, and associations with tumor size change were assessed by Pearson correlation. Here the immuneACCESS table is served through TCRdb, limited to in-frame sequences with V and J called. Missing clones are a known gap in these copies; in checked studies unresolved V genes cover under half, and the rest lacks a known reason. For V, J and clone size, that table is used; D and trimming come from the DNA. Counted in this sample were around 12,000 clones; roughly three fifths of them appeared once. The ten most abundant clones make up 2% to 3% of the sample.

Taken with the paper, the label for time point translates to: before neoadjuvant nivolumab. Patients were newly diagnosed with stage II-IVA oral cavity squamous cell carcinoma and had received no prior systemic or radiation treatment. The cohort was made up of patients with locally advanced, HPV-negative oral cavity squamous cell carcinoma. Peripheral blood mononuclear cells were analyzed directly, without maintenance or expansion in culture. Samples came from a longitudinal correlative study of a single-arm phase II trial of neoadjuvant nivolumab in oral cavity squamous cell carcinoma. Subject-matched pre- and post-treatment PBMCs and tumors from three responders and three non-responders were subjected to genomic DNA-based TCRbeta sequencing. Peripheral blood mononuclear cells were collected once before nivolumab treatment and again after treatment, at the time of surgery. The Maxwell RSC DNA from Cells kit was used to isolate genomic DNA from PBMCs.

The source of this sequence is a person aged 35 to 85 with oral cavity squamous cell carcinoma. Here the sequenced sample was PBMCs, taken before nivolumab (anti-PD-1) treatment.

The CDR3 protein is CASRFAGTSGSGANVLTF. Here is the DNA: TGTGCCAGCAGATTCGCCGGGACTAGCGGCTCTGGGGCCAACGTCCTGACTTTC. This receptor chain uses TRBV28 and TRBJ2-6; TRBD2 lines up with 11 middle nucleotides. The CDR3 runs 18 residues from the cysteine to the phenylalanine. The CDR3 DNA has 54 bases and is translated from base 1. CDR1 and CDR2 are drawn from the germline V gene: MDHEN, SYDVKM. V loses 6 bases at its end and J loses 0 bases; junction bases beyond the gene matches: 7.